This T cell receptor beta chain comes out of a study of cytomegalovirus exposure and HLA in healthy donors. The study's findings and limits: Association of under 20,000 TCR beta sequences with HLA alleles was found at 0.05 false discovery rate in a later analysis. Exclusion applied to some V segments, including TRBV6-2 and TRBV6-3, as they were indistinguishable. Later analysis suggested links between common viral pathogens and several top significant clusters. Reports state that TCR beta sequences accurately predicted most subjects' HLA-A and HLA-B alleles.

In regard to this clone: Its antigen is unknown.

Amplification used 60 Vbeta primers and 13 Jbeta primers. Only in-frame clones appear in the TCRdb table, and some are missing; sequencing was by immunoSEQ multiplex PCR. Here the sample spans 200,000 to 250,000 clones, 65% to 75% being singletons. The CDR3 spans 13 residues. Losses at the gene ends were 10 bases for V and 7 bases for J; bases not matched to a gene: 9. CDR1 is ENHRY and CDR2 is SYGVKD in the germline V gene. Sequences were obtained from PBMCs. This chain joins TRBV10-3 and TRBJ2-1; TRBD2 agrees at 8 bases. This receptor was taken from a young woman in good health and CMV-seronegative. CDR3 amino acids: CATVAGGWNEQFF. In DNA, the CDR3 is TGTGCCACCGTTGCGGGAGGCTGGAATGAGCAGTTCTTC.